The TCR beta chain described here comes from a study of blood T cell repertoires in COVID-19. Study information: Acute and convalescent COVID-19 specimens originated in the United States, Italy and Spain.

The germline CDR1 and CDR2 sequences are SEHNR and FQNEAQ (reference sequence). CDR3 length: 15 amino acids. The V end lost 5 bases, the J end lost 1 base, and 14 bases lay between the germline ends. Authors' analysis steps: Nucleated cell number was recorded as an estimate derived from reference gene primer amplification. Repertoires were generated with immunoSEQ multiplex PCR, while TCRdb's copy carries only in-frame clones and drops some. V, J and clone size derive from that table, while D and trimming were established from the DNA sequence. The sample has under 450,000 clones; 81% are singletons.

The chain links TRBV7-9 to TRBJ1-1; D gene uncertain. This TCR was recovered from a human donor with acute or convalescent COVID-19. The donor label of this sample is uncertain. Sequencing was carried out using peripheral blood. The CDR3 spells CASSGEWWSNTEAFF. The CDR3 bases are TGTGCCAGCAGCGGTGAGTGGTGGTCGAACACTGAAGCTTTCTTT. The whole variable domain, filled in from reference TRBV7-9 and TRBJ1-1, reads DTGVSQNPRHKITKRGQNVTFRCDPISEHNRLYWYRQTLGQGPEFLTYFQNEAQLEKSRLLSDRFSAERPKGSFSTLEIQRTEQGDSAMYLCASSGEWWSNTEAFFGQGTRLTVV.